The 9 T cell receptor beta chains below were found in one sample sequenced in a study of spatial heterogeneity in lung cancer. Stated time point: sample taken at primary tumor resection. Unsorted tumor, nontumor lung tissue or cryopreserved PBMC supplied the whole RNA. TCRdb processed the 5' RACE reads anew with MiXCR; each CDR3 protein has one entry. The sample contains roughly 40,000 distinct CDR3 sequences, around 6.5% of which appear only once. The source material was PBMCs, sampled at surgery. The receptors shown here come from a female donor with early-stage non-small cell lung cancer.

This clonotype appeared a few times. The V gene is TRBV6-5, the J gene TRBJ1-4; D is uncertain. Per the germline V gene, CDR1 is MNHEY and CDR2 is SVGAGI. The V end was cut by 6 bases, the J end by 5 bases, with 10 bases between. There are 13 residues in the CDR3. In DNA form, the CDR3 reads TGTGCCAGCAGGAGGGCCCTAAATGAAAAACTGTTTTTT. It translates to CASRRALNEKLFF.

This chain joins TRBV4-1 and TRBJ2-7, with unresolved D. Trimming shortened V by 0 bases and J by 0 bases, and 6 bases separated the two germline ends. The V gene's germline CDR1 is MGHRA and CDR2 YSYEKL. CDR3 length equals 14 residues. CDR3 amino acids: CASSQDRPSYEQYF. The CDR3 DNA is TGCGCCAGCAGCCAAGATCGGCCCTCCTACGAGCAGTACTTC.

This clonotype was observed at least ten times. The genes are TRBV24-1 and TRBJ1-1; D is undetermined. CDR1 and CDR2 from the germline V gene are KGHDR and SFDVKD. This CDR3 contains 14 residues. Trimming took off 8 bases at V and 5 bases at J, with 17 bases between the two ends. In DNA form, the CDR3 reads TGTGCCACCAACTCGGGCCCTAGAGATACTGAAGCTTTCTTT. It is translated as CATNSGPRDTEAFF.

Many counts were recorded for this clonotype. V is TRBV7-3 and J is TRBJ1-6; 8 positions match TRBD1. V lost 5 bases, J lost 7 bases, and 7 bases stayed unmatched. This CDR3 spans 15 amino acids. Per the germline V gene, CDR1 is SGHTA and CDR2 is FQGTGA. In DNA, the CDR3 is TGTGCCAGCAGCCAAGGGACAGGAGGAAATTCACCCCTCCACTTT. Amino acid sequence: CASSQGTGGNSPLHF. Together with reference TRBV7-3 and TRBJ1-6, the CDR3 gives the full variable domain: GAGVSQTPSNKVTEKGKYVELRCDPISGHTALYWYRQSLGQGPEFLIYFQGTGAADDSGLPNDRFFAVRPEGSVSTLKIQRTERGDSAVYLCASSQGTGGNSPLHFGNGTRLTVT.

This clonotype was counted a few times. The chain joins TRBV4-3 to TRBJ2-3, with D unresolved. Germline V lookup: CDR1 LGHNA, CDR2 YSLEER. This CDR3 has 13 amino acids. Deletions cut 0 bases from V and 9 bases from J, with 10 bases between. CDR3 nucleotide sequence: TGCGCCAGCAGCCAAGAAAACTGGGCAACGCAGTATTTT. This sequence encodes CASSQENWATQYF.

The CDR3 region has the DNA TGTGCCAGCCGCAGACCCGACATCCTCACAGATACGCAGTATTTT. The encoded protein is CASRRPDILTDTQYF. This rearrangement joins TRBV28 to TRBJ2-3; the D is unclear. The length of the CDR3 is 15 residues. V shed 8 bases and J shed 2 bases, with 17 bases lying between them. Germline V gene lookup returns CDR1 MDHEN and CDR2 SYDVKM.

This clonotype was seen repeatedly, ten times or more. CDR3 in amino acids: CASSFDRPAGGPADTQYF. The CDR3 DNA sequence: TGTGCCAGCAGCTTCGACCGCCCAGCGGGGGGACCAGCAGATACGCAGTATTTT. The rearrangement links TRBV7-2 to TRBJ2-3; 9 bases map to TRBD2. CDR3 length: 18 amino acids. Germline V gene lookup returns CDR1 SGHTA and CDR2 FQGNSA. Trimming at V came to 3 bases and at J to 4 bases, leaving 14 bases not matched to a gene.

This clonotype was observed many times. The J gene is TRBJ1-2, the V gene TRBV20-1; no reliable D call. V lost 0 bases, J lost 4 bases, and 15 bases lay in between. This CDR3 has 15 residues. Germline CDR1 reads DFQATT; CDR2 reads SNEGSKA (reference sequence). For the CDR3, the DNA is TGCAGTGCTAGAGATCGATTTAAGGCTGGCTATGGCTACACCTTC. It specifies CSARDRFKAGYGYTF.

Many counts were recorded for this clonotype. The chain is built from TRBV28 and TRBJ2-3, with TRBD2 identical over 7 bases. The V gene end was trimmed by 4 bases and the J gene end by 3 bases; junction bases not matched to a gene: 7. Germline V gene sequence: CDR1 MDHEN, CDR2 SYDVKM. The CDR3 totals 15 residues. This CDR3 reads CASSYNAGETDTQYF. CDR3 coding DNA: TGTGCCAGCAGTTATAATGCGGGGGAGACAGATACGCAGTATTTT. Supplemented by reference TRBV28 and TRBJ2-3, the full variable domain reads DVKVTQSSRYLVKRTGEKVFLECVQDMDHENMFWYRQDPGLGLRLIYFSYDVKMKEKGDIPEGYSVSREKKERFSLILESASTNQTSMYLCASSYNAGETDTQYFGPGTRLTVL.